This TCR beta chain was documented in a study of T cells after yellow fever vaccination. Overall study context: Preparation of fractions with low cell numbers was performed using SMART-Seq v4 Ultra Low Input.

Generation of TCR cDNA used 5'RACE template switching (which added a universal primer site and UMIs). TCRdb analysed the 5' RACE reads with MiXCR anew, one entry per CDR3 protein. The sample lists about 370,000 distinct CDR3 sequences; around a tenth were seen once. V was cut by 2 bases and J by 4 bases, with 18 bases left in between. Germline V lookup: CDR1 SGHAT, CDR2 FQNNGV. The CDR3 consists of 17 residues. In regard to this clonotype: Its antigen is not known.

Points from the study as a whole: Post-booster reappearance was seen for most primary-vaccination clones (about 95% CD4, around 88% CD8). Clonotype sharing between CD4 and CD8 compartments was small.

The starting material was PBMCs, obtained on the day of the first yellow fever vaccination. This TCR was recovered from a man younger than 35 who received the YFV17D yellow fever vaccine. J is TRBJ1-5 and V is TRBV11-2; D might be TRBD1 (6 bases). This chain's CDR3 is CASSLYPGEGENQPQHF. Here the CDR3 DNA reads TGTGCCAGCAGCTTATATCCAGGGGAGGGAGAAAATCAGCCCCAGCATTTT.